A selection of T cell receptor beta chains follows, all from one sample in a study of identical twins. TCRdb re-called the 5' RACE reads through MiXCR, storing one row per CDR3 protein. This table has 310,000 or so distinct CDR3 sequences, roughly 8.6% appearing once. Another study also made use of these data, one on yellow fever vaccine responses in identical twins.

The specimen sequenced was CD8+ T cells sorted from blood. All receptors derive from a woman aged 18-29 years in good health. CDR3s include the opening cysteine and the closing phenylalanine or tryptophan. The order of the fields is clone size, J gene, D gene, V gene, CDR3 length, CDR3 DNA, CDR3 protein. The D gene is left open where the match is weak. Part of the rows lack a size; the others show once, few, many or a class for expanded clones.

abundance: few
j_gene: TRBJ2-2
d_gene: NA
v_gene: TRBV6-2/TRBV6-3
len: 12
CDR3nt: TGTGCCAGCAGTTACGAAGTCGGGGAGCTGTTTTTT
CDR3aa: CASSYEVGELFF

abundance: many
j_gene: TRBJ2-7
d_gene: NA
v_gene: TRBV6-1
len: 13
CDR3nt: TGTGCCAGCAGACAGGACAGCTCCTACGAGCAGTACTTC
CDR3aa: CASRQDSSYEQYF

abundance: many
j_gene: TRBJ2-3
d_gene: NA
v_gene: TRBV5-6
len: 16
CDR3nt: TGTGCCAGCAGCATTACGACGGCGCCCGCGGGAGATACGCAGTATTTT
CDR3aa: CASSITTAPAGDTQYF

abundance: few
j_gene: TRBJ2-7
d_gene: NA
v_gene: TRBV20-1
len: 15
CDR3nt: TGCAGTGCTAGAACGGCAGGGGGGCTCGTAGTCGAGCAGTACTTC
CDR3aa: CSARTAGGLVVEQYF

abundance: NA
j_gene: TRBJ2-1
d_gene: NA
v_gene: TRBV9
len: 13
CDR3nt: TGTGCCAGCTCCGGACAGACCCACAATGAGCAGTTCTTC
CDR3aa: CASSGQTHNEQFF

abundance: many
j_gene: TRBJ2-2
d_gene: NA
v_gene: TRBV6-1
len: 14
CDR3nt: TGTGCCAGCCTGGGGCAGGGCCTTACCGGGGAGCTGTTTTTT
CDR3aa: CASLGQGLTGELFF

abundance: NA
j_gene: TRBJ2-7
d_gene: NA
v_gene: TRBV27
len: 13
CDR3nt: TGTGCCAGCAGTTTATTCCTAGCTGGCGAGCAGTACTTC
CDR3aa: CASSLFLAGEQYF

abundance: few
j_gene: TRBJ2-5
d_gene: NA
v_gene: TRBV7-9
len: 17
CDR3nt: TGTGCCAGCAGCTTACCCAGTCGGCAGTCCCTTCAAGAGACCCAGTACTTC
CDR3aa: CASSLPSRQSLQETQYF

abundance: many
j_gene: TRBJ1-1
d_gene: NA
v_gene: TRBV6-4
len: 13
CDR3nt: TGTGCCAGCAGTAACCTTGTGGGGTCTGAAGCTTTCTTT
CDR3aa: CASSNLVGSEAFF

abundance: NA
j_gene: TRBJ2-2
d_gene: NA
v_gene: TRBV7-3
len: 16
CDR3nt: TGTGCCAGCAGCTTATTTCCCGGGAAAAACACCGGGGAGCTGTTTTTT
CDR3aa: CASSLFPGKNTGELFF

abundance: NA
j_gene: TRBJ2-2
d_gene: TRBD1
v_gene: TRBV7-9
len: 17
CDR3nt: TGTGCCAGCAGCTCCCTCCGGCGGACAGGGAACGTCGGGGAGCTGTTTTTT
CDR3aa: CASSSLRRTGNVGELFF

abundance: NA
j_gene: TRBJ2-7
d_gene: NA
v_gene: TRBV3-1
len: 13
CDR3nt: TGTGCCAGCAGCCAAGTAAGTTACGACGAGCAGTACTTC
CDR3aa: CASSQVSYDEQYF

abundance: few
j_gene: TRBJ2-7
d_gene: TRBD2
v_gene: TRBV15
len: 16
CDR3nt: TGTGCCACCAGCAGAGAAGTGACTAGCGGGATATACGAGCAGTACTTC
CDR3aa: CATSREVTSGIYEQYF

abundance: NA
j_gene: TRBJ2-3
d_gene: TRBD2
v_gene: TRBV13
len: 18
CDR3nt: TGTGCCAGCAGTACGGGACTAGCGGGTAACACATACACAGATACGCAGTATTTT
CDR3aa: CASSTGLAGNTYTDTQYF

abundance: many
j_gene: TRBJ2-1
d_gene: TRBD2
v_gene: TRBV4-2
len: 18
CDR3nt: TGTGCCAGCAGCCAAATCGGACTAGCGGGTTATTCCTACAATGAGCAGTTCTTC
CDR3aa: CASSQIGLAGYSYNEQFF

abundance: few
j_gene: TRBJ2-3
d_gene: NA
v_gene: TRBV29-1
len: 12
CDR3nt: TGCAGCGTGGACGATGAGACAGATACGCAGTATTTT
CDR3aa: CSVDDETDTQYF

abundance: NA
j_gene: TRBJ2-6
d_gene: NA
v_gene: TRBV7-3
len: 13
CDR3nt: TGTGCCAGCCGGGGGCATGGGGCCAACGTCCTGACTTTC
CDR3aa: CASRGHGANVLTF

abundance: many
j_gene: TRBJ1-2
d_gene: TRBD1
v_gene: TRBV10-3
len: 13
CDR3nt: TGTGCCACCGAGGGACAGCCTAACTATGGCTACACCTTC
CDR3aa: CATEGQPNYGYTF

abundance: NA
j_gene: TRBJ1-5
d_gene: NA
v_gene: TRBV20-1
len: 14
CDR3nt: TGCAGTGCTAGAGATATGTCGGGGGACGGGACCCAGCATTTT
CDR3aa: CSARDMSGDGTQHF

abundance: NA
j_gene: TRBJ1-6
d_gene: NA
v_gene: TRBV7-9
len: 16
CDR3nt: TGTGCCAGCAGCCATGGAACCCGGGGGCCTGGTAGGGCCCTCCACTTT
CDR3aa: CASSHGTRGPGRALHF

abundance: many
j_gene: TRBJ2-7
d_gene: TRBD2
v_gene: TRBV20-1
len: 12
CDR3nt: TGCAGTGCGGATCGGGGGGTCTACGAGCAGTACTTC
CDR3aa: CSADRGVYEQYF

abundance: many
j_gene: TRBJ2-7
d_gene: TRBD2
v_gene: TRBV20-1
len: 13
CDR3nt: TGCAGTGCTAGAGGGGAGGGGTTTGGCGAGCAGTACTTC
CDR3aa: CSARGEGFGEQYF

abundance: many
j_gene: TRBJ2-2
d_gene: NA
v_gene: TRBV4-1
len: 14
CDR3nt: TGCGCCAGCAGCCAAGCCGGGTTGGGCGGGGAGCTGTTTTTT
CDR3aa: CASSQAGLGGELFF

abundance: many
j_gene: TRBJ2-6
d_gene: NA
v_gene: TRBV10-2
len: 14
CDR3nt: TGCGCCAGCAGTGATTTCGGGACCCGGGACGTCCTGACTTTC
CDR3aa: CASSDFGTRDVLTF

abundance: NA
j_gene: TRBJ2-3
d_gene: TRBD2
v_gene: TRBV19
len: 15
CDR3nt: TGTGCCAGTAGTATTGGACTAGCCAGCACAGATACGCAGTATTTT
CDR3aa: CASSIGLASTDTQYF

abundance: few
j_gene: TRBJ2-1
d_gene: NA
v_gene: TRBV18
len: 15
CDR3nt: TGTGCCAGCTCACCACCCCAGCGGCCTCACAATGAGCAGTTCTTC
CDR3aa: CASSPPQRPHNEQFF

abundance: many
j_gene: TRBJ2-2
d_gene: TRBD1
v_gene: TRBV20-1
len: 15
CDR3nt: TGCAGTGCTAGAGACCCGGGACAGGACACCGGGGAGCTGTTTTTT
CDR3aa: CSARDPGQDTGELFF

abundance: NA
j_gene: TRBJ2-1
d_gene: TRBD2
v_gene: TRBV7-9
len: 15
CDR3nt: TGTGCCAGCAGCACTAGCGGGGGGGAATACAATGAGCAGTTCTTC
CDR3aa: CASSTSGGEYNEQFF

abundance: NA
j_gene: TRBJ1-5
d_gene: NA
v_gene: TRBV25-1
len: 18
CDR3nt: TGTGCCAGCAGTGAAAATGACAACCGGCCTGGGAGCAATCAGCCCCAGCATTTT
CDR3aa: CASSENDNRPGSNQPQHF

abundance: many
j_gene: TRBJ2-2
d_gene: NA
v_gene: TRBV6-2/TRBV6-3
len: 10
CDR3nt: TGTGCCACCCGGCGCGGGGAGCTGTTTTTT
CDR3aa: CATRRGELFF

abundance: many
j_gene: TRBJ1-4
d_gene: NA
v_gene: TRBV12-3/TRBV12-4
len: 14
CDR3nt: TGTGCCAGCACCGCAGGGTTTGTAAATGAAAAACTGTTTTTT
CDR3aa: CASTAGFVNEKLFF

abundance: NA
j_gene: TRBJ2-3
d_gene: TRBD2
v_gene: TRBV6-2/TRBV6-3
len: 20
CDR3nt: TGTGCCAGCAGCCCCGGGACTAGCGGGGGGCCCTGGTCTAGCACAGATACGCAGTATTTT
CDR3aa: CASSPGTSGGPWSSTDTQYF

abundance: many
j_gene: TRBJ2-1
d_gene: TRBD1
v_gene: TRBV29-1
len: 12
CDR3nt: TGCAGCGTTTCCCGGCCGGGACAGGGGCAGTTCTTC
CDR3aa: CSVSRPGQGQFF

abundance: many
j_gene: TRBJ2-7
d_gene: TRBD2
v_gene: TRBV4-3
len: 15
CDR3nt: TGCGCCAGCAGCCAAGCGGCGGGAGCACCCTACGAGCAGTACTTC
CDR3aa: CASSQAAGAPYEQYF

abundance: many
j_gene: TRBJ2-1
d_gene: TRBD2
v_gene: TRBV7-9
len: 15
CDR3nt: TGTGCCAGCGGCGCGGGTAGCGGGCCCTACAATGAGCAGTTCTTC
CDR3aa: CASGAGSGPYNEQFF

abundance: many
j_gene: TRBJ2-3
d_gene: NA
v_gene: TRBV7-9
len: 17
CDR3nt: TGTGCCAGCAGCTTAGCGCTCGGCGGGGTCGGCACAGATACGCAGTATTTT
CDR3aa: CASSLALGGVGTDTQYF

abundance: few
j_gene: TRBJ2-3
d_gene: NA
v_gene: TRBV27
len: 15
CDR3nt: TGTGCCAGCAGTTTAGTGAGATGGGGGACAGATACGCAGTATTTT
CDR3aa: CASSLVRWGTDTQYF

abundance: NA
j_gene: TRBJ2-3
d_gene: NA
v_gene: TRBV7-9
len: 14
CDR3nt: TGTGCCAGCAGCTTCCGACAGTTCAAAGATACGCAGTATTTT
CDR3aa: CASSFRQFKDTQYF

abundance: NA
j_gene: TRBJ2-2
d_gene: NA
v_gene: TRBV5-8
len: 15
CDR3nt: TGTGCCAGCAGCCCGCATGGGTGGGCGGTCGGGGAGCTGTTTTTT
CDR3aa: CASSPHGWAVGELFF

abundance: many
j_gene: TRBJ2-7
d_gene: NA
v_gene: TRBV4-2
len: 13
CDR3nt: TGTGCCAGCAGCCAAGACGGGACTTACCCGCAGTACTTC
CDR3aa: CASSQDGTYPQYF

abundance: many
j_gene: TRBJ1-1
d_gene: NA
v_gene: TRBV20-1
len: 14
CDR3nt: TGCAGTGCTAGGACCGGACAGTCGAACACTGAAGCTTTCTTT
CDR3aa: CSARTGQSNTEAFF

abundance: NA
j_gene: TRBJ2-1
d_gene: NA
v_gene: TRBV4-3
len: 19
CDR3nt: TGCGCCAGCAGCCAAGATCCGCCGCTGGGGTGGACAGTAGTGAATGAGCAGTTCTTC
CDR3aa: CASSQDPPLGWTVVNEQFF

abundance: NA
j_gene: TRBJ1-1
d_gene: NA
v_gene: TRBV9
len: 11
CDR3nt: TGTGCCAGCAGCGTAGTTACTGAAGCTTTCTTT
CDR3aa: CASSVVTEAFF

abundance: many
j_gene: TRBJ2-7
d_gene: NA
v_gene: TRBV6-1
len: 14
CDR3nt: TGTGCCAGCAGTGACTATGGGGGACCCTACGAGCAGTACTTC
CDR3aa: CASSDYGGPYEQYF

abundance: many
j_gene: TRBJ2-1
d_gene: NA
v_gene: TRBV29-1
len: 13
CDR3nt: TGCAGCGTTGAGACAGAACGCTACAATGAGCAGTTCTTC
CDR3aa: CSVETERYNEQFF

abundance: few
j_gene: TRBJ1-1
d_gene: TRBD1
v_gene: TRBV29-1
len: 13
CDR3nt: TGCAGCGCAGTCCAACAGGGGCACACTGAAGCTTTCTTT
CDR3aa: CSAVQQGHTEAFF

abundance: few
j_gene: TRBJ2-5
d_gene: TRBD2
v_gene: TRBV29-1
len: 15
CDR3nt: TGCAGCGTTGAAGATCTCCAGCGGGAGCTTGAGACCCAGTACTTC
CDR3aa: CSVEDLQRELETQYF

abundance: few
j_gene: TRBJ2-7
d_gene: TRBD2
v_gene: TRBV7-9
len: 16
CDR3nt: TGTGCCAGCAGTTCTTCCTGGGCGGGAGAAATCCACGAGCAGTACTTC
CDR3aa: CASSSSWAGEIHEQYF